The 13 T cell receptor beta chains in this list originate from one sample, sequenced in a study of CD8+ T cells in alopecia areata. Sequencing relied on a cDNA template that was reverse transcribed from extracted RNA. Libraries were prepared by immunoSEQ multiplex PCR; TCRdb keeps only in-frame clonotypes and omits some of them. The sample lists about 94,000 clones; 60% to 80% were seen once. The sample's treatment: oral pan-JAK inhibitor, 5-10 mg twice daily. Source: CD8+ T cells sorted from blood, taken at week 44, from a patient treated with tofacitinib. Receptors were obtained from a human donor with alopecia areata.

This chain links TRBV23-1 with TRBJ1-6; 7 positions agree with TRBD1. TRBV23-1 belongs to the ORF category, with a function that is uncertain. Trimming removed 11 bases from V and 8 bases from J; junction bases left unmatched: 24. This CDR3 spans 18 amino acids. The CDR3 DNA sequence: TGCGCCGGAACTACCTGGACAGGCCCCGAGAGGCTAGATTCACCCCTCCACTTT. This sequence encodes CAGTTWTGPERLDSPLHF.

The J gene is TRBJ2-2, the V gene TRBV13; 9 bases fit TRBD1. V gave up 6 bases and J gave up 4 bases; unmatched junction bases: 9. The CDR3 runs 16 residues. The germline V gene encodes CDR1 PRHDT and CDR2 FYEKMQ (reference sequence). CDR3 DNA: TGTGCCAGCAGTCAGTCCGGGACAGGGATCACCGGGGAGCTGTTTTTT. Translating gives CASSQSGTGITGELFF.

The CDR3 sequence is CASSGDGDYEQYF. As DNA, the CDR3 is TGTGCCAGCAGCGGGGACGGGGATTACGAGCAGTACTTC. This chain uses TRBV9 with TRBJ2-7; D tentatively fits TRBD1 or TRBD2 (5 bases each). This CDR3 region has 13 residues. V lost 3 bases and J 4 bases, leaving 11 bases between the germline ends. Per germline, CDR1 SGDLS and CDR2 YYNGEE.

The chain uses TRBV27 and TRBJ2-7, with D possibly TRBD2 on 6 matching bases. Germline lookup yields CDR1 MNHEY and CDR2 SMNVEV (reference sequence). The CDR3 is 15 amino acids. V was pared by 4 bases and J by 2 bases, with 15 bases between. The CDR3 loop is CASSYQGLPTYEQYF. The CDR3 coding sequence is TGTGCCAGCAGTTACCAGGGACTCCCTACCTACGAGCAGTACTTC.

The V gene is TRBV6-6, the J gene TRBJ1-1; D possibly corresponds to TRBD1 (6 bases). Trimming left V 0 bases short and J 6 bases short, with 17 bases between. Germline V lookup: CDR1 MNHNY, CDR2 SVGAGI (reference sequence). The CDR3 is made up of 16 amino acids. CDR3 coding DNA: TGTGCCAGCAGTTACTCCGTCCGGGGGGCTCGGGCTGAAGCTTTCTTT. Protein product: CASSYSVRGARAEAFF.

In its sample, this clone was seen a few times. In DNA, the CDR3 is TGTGCCAGCAGTGAAAGGCGGGGGAGACGAGATACGCAGTATTTT. Translated, it gives CASSERRGRRDTQYF. The chain uses TRBV2 and TRBJ2-3; 7 bases are a match to TRBD2. Germline lookup yields CDR1 SNHLY and CDR2 FYNNEI. The V segment lost 2 bases and the J segment 5 bases; nucleotides outside the gene matches: 7. The CDR3 loop spans 15 amino acids.

The rearrangement uses TRBV4-3 and TRBJ2-5; D possibly corresponds to TRBD2 (5 bases). CDR1 and CDR2 from the germline V gene are LGHNA and YSLEER. The CDR3 length is 15 residues. The V and J ends lost 1 base and 2 bases respectively, with 11 bases between them. The DNA of the CDR3 is TGCGCCAGCAGCCAAGTAATCGGGGATCAAGAGACCCAGTACTTC. Its protein product is CASSQVIGDQETQYF.

The V gene is TRBV30, the J gene TRBJ2-1, with D possibly matching TRBD2 (6 bases). The germline V gene encodes CDR1 GTSNPN and CDR2 SVGIG (reference sequence). The CDR3 contains 16 residues. The V and J ends lost 6 bases and 5 bases respectively, with 23 bases between them. The DNA for the CDR3 is TGTGCCTGTGACCTAGGGGACTTATTCTCGAACAATGAGCAGTTCTTC. Its translation: CACDLGDLFSNNEQFF.

The genes are TRBV27 and TRBJ1-2, with a weak D call TRBD1 (5 bases). The CDR3 loop spans 13 amino acids. The germline V gene encodes CDR1 MNHEY and CDR2 SMNVEV (reference sequence). V lost 4 bases to trimming and J lost 0 bases, with 6 bases between them. CDR3 loop: CASSYRSNYGYTF. The CDR3, as DNA: TGTGCCAGCAGTTACAGGTCTAACTATGGCTACACCTTC.

The chain is built from TRBV5-6 and TRBJ1-1; TRBD1 is a possible D gene (5 bases). This CDR3 has 11 residues. Trimming shortened V by 5 bases and J by 4 bases, and 6 bases separated the two germline ends. CDR1 SGHDT and CDR2 YYEEEE come from the germline V gene. CDR3 sequence: CASSDSTEAFF. The CDR3 DNA reads as TGTGCCAGCAGTGACAGCACTGAAGCTTTCTTT. The whole variable domain, remainder taken from reference TRBV5-6 and TRBJ1-1, is DAGVTQSPTHLIKTRGQQVTLRCSPKSGHDTVSWYQQALGQGPQFIFQYYEEEERQRGNFPDRFSGHQFPNYSSELNVNALLLGDSALYLCASSDSTEAFFGQGTRLTVV.

The chain joins TRBV5-6 to TRBJ1-2; 7 bases fit TRBD1. This CDR3 contains 13 residues. V trimming: 0 bases; J trimming: 11 bases; junction bases outside the gene matches: 7. Germline values: CDR1 SGHDT, CDR2 YYEEEE. CDR3 in DNA: TGTGCCAGCAGCTTGGGACAGGGAACTCGGTACACCTTC. Protein sequence: CASSLGQGTRYTF. Based on the CDR3 plus reference TRBV5-6 and TRBJ1-2, the full variable domain is DAGVTQSPTHLIKTRGQQVTLRCSPKSGHDTVSWYQQALGQGPQFIFQYYEEEERQRGNFPDRFSGHQFPNYSSELNVNALLLGDSALYLCASSLGQGTRYTFGSGTRLTVV.

The chain combines TRBV30 with TRBJ1-1, with D uncertain. Trimming pared 2 bases from V and 2 bases from J, leaving 9 bases between. CDR1 is GTSNPN, CDR2 SVGIG, per germline (reference sequence). This CDR3 comprises 13 residues. CDR3 nucleotide sequence: TGTGCCTGGAGTAGTGGAGGAAACACTGAAGCTTTCTTT. Its translation is CAWSSGGNTEAFF.

J is TRBJ1-1 and V is TRBV6-5; D is unresolved. Germline lookup yields CDR1 MNHEY and CDR2 SVGAGI. V was trimmed by 1 base and J by 3 bases, leaving 9 bases between them. CDR3 size: 14 residues. The CDR3 nucleotides are TGTGCCAGCAGTTACTTGGGTTGGGACACTGAAGCTTTCTTT. Amino acids: CASSYLGWDTEAFF.